This TCR beta chain was obtained from a study of early T cells in non-severe SARS-CoV-2 infection. Study information: Unsorted whole blood bulk RNA was sequenced, with unpaired chains. Study-wide findings and caveats: Matches to VDJdb favored anti-spike CD8 responses and missed private and CD4 specificities.

This clonotype occurred many times. Its antigen is unknown. A read error may account for a junction end that differs from germline. TCRdb re-derived calls from the 5' RACE reads in MiXCR, one entry per CDR3 protein. The sample contains roughly 35,000 distinct CDR3 sequences, 5% to 6.5% of which appear only once. The CDR3 loop spans 17 amino acids. CDR1 is WSHSY and CDR2 is SAAADI in the germline V gene. This receptor was obtained from an adult who was a healthcare worker with PCR-confirmed SARS-CoV-2 infection or an uninfected control (not recorded which). Sequencing was performed on whole blood. V usage is TRBV10-2 and J usage is TRBJ1-1, with 8 nucleotides matching TRBD1. CDR3 in amino acids: CASSERTGTTLNTEAFF. The CDR3 region has the DNA TGCGCAAGCAGTGAACGGACAGGGACCACGTTGAACACTGAAGCTTTCTTT.